This T cell receptor (beta chain) was sequenced during a study of shared clonotypes between healthy human individuals. V was pared by 5 bases and J by 10 bases, with 13 bases between. CDR1 and CDR2 from the germline V gene are SGHDT and YYEEEE. CDR3 size: 12 residues. Worth noting for this clone: Its target is not known.

TCRdb's table, derived via immunoSEQ multiplex PCR, lists solely in-frame clones and lacks some. The sample includes some 550,000 clones, roughly 97% of them seen just once. The study, taken as a whole, reports: On the whole, naive subsets had larger estimated richness than memory subsets had.

The origin of this receptor is a woman aged 25 to 39 in good health. The sequenced sample consisted of naive CD4+ T cells sorted from blood. As to subset: CD45RA+ positively selected. This chain joins TRBV5-6 and TRBJ2-1; possibly TRBD2 for D (5 bases). In nucleotides, the CDR3 is TGTGCCAGCAGTCGGCGGGCGGAAGAGCAGTTCTTC. Translation: CASSRRAEEQFF.